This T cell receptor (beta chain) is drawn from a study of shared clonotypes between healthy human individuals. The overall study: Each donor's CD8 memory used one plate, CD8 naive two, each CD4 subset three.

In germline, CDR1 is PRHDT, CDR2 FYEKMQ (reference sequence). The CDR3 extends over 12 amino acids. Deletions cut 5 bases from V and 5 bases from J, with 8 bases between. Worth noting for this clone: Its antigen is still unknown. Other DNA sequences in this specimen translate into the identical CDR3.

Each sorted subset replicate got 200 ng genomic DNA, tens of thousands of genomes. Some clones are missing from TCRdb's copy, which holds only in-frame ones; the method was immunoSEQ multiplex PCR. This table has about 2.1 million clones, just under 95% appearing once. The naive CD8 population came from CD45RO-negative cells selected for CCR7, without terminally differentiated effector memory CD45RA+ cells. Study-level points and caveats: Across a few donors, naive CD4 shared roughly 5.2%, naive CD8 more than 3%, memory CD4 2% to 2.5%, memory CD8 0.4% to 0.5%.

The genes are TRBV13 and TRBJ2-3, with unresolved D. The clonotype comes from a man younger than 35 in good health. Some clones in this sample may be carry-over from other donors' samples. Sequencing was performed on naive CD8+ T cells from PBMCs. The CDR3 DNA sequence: TGTGCCAGCAGCACCCTGGGAGATACGCAGTATTTT. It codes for CASSTLGDTQYF.